This TCR beta chain was sequenced in a study of T cell repertoires in cytomegalovirus infection. This clonotype was recorded many times. Its specificity is unknown. General study points: Predominance within the ex vivo response was attributable to HLA-C-restricted CMV-specific TCR beta clonotypes.

This CDR3 spans 14 amino acids. The germline V gene has CDR1 ENHRY and CDR2 SYGVKD. The V gene lost 5 bases and the J gene lost 5 bases, with 10 bases spanning the gap. TCRdb redid the calling of the reads with MiXCR, one entry per CDR3 protein. The table shows 230,000 or so distinct CDR3 sequences, with less than 50% occurring only once. This sequence was found in a human donor in good health (CMV status not recorded). Some clones in this sample may be carry-over from other donors' samples. This specimen was CD8+ T cells from cultured PBMCs, taken from culture after CMV antigen stimulation. V is TRBV10-3 and J is TRBJ1-6; D is ambiguous. The DNA of the CDR3 is TGTGCCATCAGTTACGCAGGTGATAATTCACCCCTCCACTTT. This gives the protein CAISYAGDNSPLHF.